Below are 30 T cell receptor beta chains sequenced from a single sample in a study of control samples from healthy donors and cancer patients. Data came from immunoSEQ multiplex PCR; TCRdb stores just in-frame clones and leaves some out. The sample has over 150,000 clones, 95% to 96% seen once. Source material: blood. These receptors all come from a woman aged 25 to 39 in good health.

V is TRBV28 and J is TRBJ2-5; TRBD2 aligns across 12 bases. This CDR3 spans 18 amino acids. Germline CDR1 is MDHEN and CDR2 is SYDVKM. V dropped 1 base and J dropped 5; count of bases not matched to a gene: 11. The CDR3 DNA is TGTGCCAGCAGTTTATTTCCTAGCGGGAGGGTAGTTCGGGAGACCCAGTACTTC. Its protein is CASSLFPSGRVVRETQYF.

The chain combines TRBV19 with TRBJ1-5, with D perhaps TRBD1 (6 bases). The V gene lost 5 bases and the J gene lost 6 bases, with 14 bases spanning the gap. Germline V gene sequence: CDR1 LNHDA, CDR2 SQIVND (reference sequence). CDR3 size: 14 residues. CDR3 bases: TGTGCCAGTAGTTGGGCAGGGGATTCTCAGCCCCAGCATTTT. Translation gives CASSWAGDSQPQHF.

The chain uses TRBV6-1 and TRBJ1-5, with D hard to call. Germline V gene sequence: CDR1 MNHNS, CDR2 SASEGT. This CDR3 has 15 amino acids. V was cut by 1 base and J by 2 bases, with 9 bases left in between. CDR3 residues: CASSEGILGNQPQHF. For the CDR3, the DNA is TGTGCCAGCAGTGAAGGGATATTGGGCAATCAGCCCCAGCATTTT.

This rearrangement joins TRBV21-1 to TRBJ1-3. TRBV21-1 constitutes a pseudogene. This CDR3 has 18 residues. CDR3 protein: CASSIGCQRYVSGNTIYF. As DNA, the CDR3 is TGTGCCAGCAGCATCGGTTGTCAGCGGTACGTCTCTGGAAACACCATATATTTT.

J is TRBJ2-2 and V is TRBV7-3; D unresolved. CDR3 length equals 15 residues. V lost 2 bases and J 5 bases, leaving 12 bases between the germline ends. CDR1 and CDR2 from the germline V gene are SGHTA and FQGTGA. The CDR3 here is CASSLLSAGTGELFF. CDR3 bases: TGTGCCAGCAGCTTATTGTCAGCAGGTACCGGGGAGCTGTTTTTT.

This chain joins TRBV28 and TRBJ1-2, with D unclear. Germline CDR1 and CDR2: MDHEN and SYDVKM. The ends were cut back, 4 bases at V and 5 bases at J, with 11 bases in the middle. CDR3 size: 13 residues. The CDR3 reads CASSSVRDYGYTF. As DNA, the CDR3 is TGTGCCAGCAGTTCAGTCCGGGATTATGGCTACACCTTC.

V is TRBV7-9 and J is TRBJ1-2; 9 bases match TRBD1. The V and J ends lost 5 bases and 3 bases, in that order; junction bases with no gene match: 7. Germline values: CDR1 SEHNR, CDR2 FQNEAQ (reference sequence). The CDR3 spans 15 residues. The CDR3 sequence is CASSQIGTGHYGYTF. The CDR3 region has the DNA TGTGCCAGCAGCCAAATCGGGACAGGGCACTATGGCTACACCTTC.

As DNA, the CDR3 is TGTGCCAGCAGTTACGGCAGCTCAAGTGAAAAACTGTTTTTT. It yields the protein CASSYGSSSEKLFF. J is TRBJ1-4 and V is TRBV6-5; no definite D call. Per the germline V gene, CDR1 is MNHEY and CDR2 is SVGAGI. V was pared by 2 bases and J by 7 bases, with 11 bases between. The CDR3 is 14 amino acids.

The chain recombines TRBV7-9 with TRBJ2-7; 9 bases match TRBD1. Germline V gene sequence: CDR1 SEHNR, CDR2 FQNEAQ (reference sequence). The V and J ends lost 4 bases and 3 bases, in that order; junction bases with no gene match: 7. CDR3 size: 15 residues. Written as DNA, the CDR3 is TGTGCCAGCAGCTCGGGGGACAGGGCCTTCTACGAGCAGTACTTC. Encoded protein: CASSSGDRAFYEQYF. The full variable domain, in which reference TRBV7-9 and TRBJ2-7 provide the parts outside the CDR3, is DTGVSQNPRHKITKRGQNVTFRCDPISEHNRLYWYRQTLGQGPEFLTYFQNEAQLEKSRLLSDRFSAERPKGSFSTLEIQRTEQGDSAMYLCASSSGDRAFYEQYFGPGTRLTVT.

CDR3: CASSENRGSDGYTF. The CDR3 nucleotides read TGTGCCAGCAGTGAGAACAGGGGAAGCGATGGCTACACCTTC. The V gene is TRBV6-1, the J gene TRBJ1-2; 7 nucleotides line up with TRBD1. The CDR3 has 14 amino acids. Per germline, CDR1 MNHNS and CDR2 SASEGT. The V segment lost 3 bases and the J segment 6 bases; nucleotides outside the gene matches: 7.

The V call is TRBV10-3, the J call TRBJ2-1, with D perhaps matching TRBD1 or TRBD2 (5 bases each). CDR1 and CDR2 from the germline V gene are ENHRY and SYGVKD. This CDR3 is 12 amino acids long. The CDR3: CAIGTHEYEQFF. DNA for the CDR3: TGTGCGATCGGGACCCATGAATATGAGCAGTTCTTC.

The genes are TRBV20-1 and TRBJ1-1; D unresolved. The germline gives CDR1 DFQATT, CDR2 SNEGSKA (reference sequence). V was pared by 2 bases and J by 7 bases, with 5 bases between. CDR3 length: 10 amino acids. As DNA, the CDR3 is TGCAGTGCTAGACCCAGTGAAGCTTTCTTT. Translation: CSARPSEAFF.

CDR3 coding DNA: TGTGCCAGCAGCGTAGAGGGGAAGGCTGGGGCCAACGTCCTGACTTTC. As protein: CASSVEGKAGANVLTF. The chain employs TRBV9 and TRBJ2-6; weak D call: TRBD1 (5 bases). V was trimmed by 0 bases and J by 2 bases, leaving 9 bases between them. This CDR3 contains 16 residues. The germline gives CDR1 SGDLS, CDR2 YYNGEE.

CDR3: CASSSGNRYSNTEAFF. The CDR3 nucleotides are TGTGCCAGCAGCTCCGGAAACAGATATTCGAACACTGAAGCTTTCTTT. The V gene is TRBV5-4, the J gene TRBJ1-1; D is unresolved. There are 16 residues in the CDR3. Germline CDR1 reads SGHNT; CDR2 reads YYREEE (reference sequence). Trimming removed 3 bases at V and 1 base at J, with 16 bases between.

The CDR3 DNA is TGTGCCAGCAGCTCCCGGGACTGGACCTACGAGCAGTACTTC. Residues: CASSSRDWTYEQYF. The rearrangement joins TRBV7-2 to TRBJ2-7; a weak D match, TRBD2 (6 bases). The germline V gene encodes CDR1 SGHTA and CDR2 FQGNSA. CDR3 length: 14 amino acids. Trimming took off 4 bases at V and 2 bases at J, with 12 bases between the two ends. Looking up the rest from reference TRBV7-2 and TRBJ2-7 gives the full variable domain: GAGVSQSPSNKVTEKGKDVELRCDPISGHTALYWYRQSLGQGLEFLIYFQGNSAPDKSGLPSDRFSAERTGGSVSTLTIQRTQQEDSAVYLCASSSRDWTYEQYFGPGTRLTVT.

The rearrangement joins TRBV12-3 or TRBV12-4 to TRBJ2-1; 8 positions agree with TRBD1. The ends lost 5 bases at V and 14 bases at J; junction bases unmatched: 5. The CDR3 consists of 11 residues. The CDR3 reads CASSEDREEFF. The CDR3 DNA is TGTGCCAGCAGTGAGGACAGGGAGGAGTTCTTC.

This chain links TRBV7-9 with TRBJ2-5, with 7 bases that match TRBD1. This CDR3 comprises 13 residues. Germline trimming cut 4 bases from V and 4 bases from J; bases unmatched to any gene: 3. Germline values: CDR1 SEHNR, CDR2 FQNEAQ (reference sequence). CDR3 sequence (DNA): TGTGCCAGCAGCTCGACAGGGCCAGAGACCCAGTACTTC. Protein product: CASSSTGPETQYF.

This rearrangement joins TRBV4-1 to TRBJ1-4, with TRBD1 identical over 9 bases. This CDR3 has 15 amino acids. CDR1 MGHRA and CDR2 YSYEKL come from the germline V gene. V shed 5 bases, J shed 7 bases, and the junction held 8 bases outside the gene matches. CDR3 in amino acids: CASSGRTGVIEKLFF. DNA for the CDR3: TGCGCCAGCAGCGGTCGGACAGGGGTAATTGAAAAACTGTTTTTT.

The chain joins TRBV6-5 to TRBJ1-4, with D maybe TRBD1 (6 bases). Germline lookup yields CDR1 MNHEY and CDR2 SVGAGI. V dropped 6 bases and J dropped 6 bases, with 11 bases sitting between them. The CDR3 length is 13 residues. CDR3 residues: CASSGTLDEKLFF. Here the CDR3 DNA reads TGTGCCAGCAGCGGGACACTCGATGAAAAACTGTTTTTT.

This clone occurred once. This chain joins TRBV4-1 and TRBJ1-1; D remains ambiguous. In germline, CDR1 is MGHRA, CDR2 YSYEKL. The V end lost 4 bases, the J end lost 6 bases, and 12 bases lay between the germline ends. There are 13 residues in the CDR3. The CDR3 is CASSLEYRAEAFF. CDR3 bases: TGCGCCAGCAGCCTCGAATACAGAGCTGAAGCTTTCTTT.

This clone was detected once. This rearrangement joins TRBV2 to TRBJ2-2; D unclear. The V gene lost 4 bases and the J gene lost 6 bases, with 15 bases spanning the gap. This CDR3 spans 15 amino acids. Germline assignment: CDR1 SNHLY and CDR2 FYNNEI. The CDR3 loop reads CASSGTARGSGELFF. The CDR3 coding sequence is TGTGCCAGCAGTGGTACGGCACGAGGATCCGGGGAGCTGTTTTTT. The full variable domain, completed using reference TRBV2 and TRBJ2-2, is EPEVTQTPSHQVTQMGQEVILRCVPISNHLYFYWYRQILGQKVEFLVSFYNNEISEKSEIFDDQFSVERPDGSNFTLKIRSTKLEDSAMYFCASSGTARGSGELFFGEGSRLTVL.

The chain has TRBV5-5 and TRBJ2-7, with 8 bases identical to TRBD2. V was pared by 2 bases and J by 5 bases, with 3 bases of the junction left unmatched. The CDR3 is made up of 13 amino acids. Per the germline V gene, CDR1 is SGHKS and CDR2 is YYEKEE (reference sequence). In DNA, the CDR3 is TGTGCCAGCAGCTTAGCGGGAGCGCACGAGCAGTACTTC. Its protein is CASSLAGAHEQYF.

The chain joins TRBV19 to TRBJ2-5, with TRBD1 as a possible D gene (5 bases). The germline CDR1 and CDR2 sequences are LNHDA and SQIVND (reference sequence). There are 14 residues in the CDR3. Trimming stripped 6 bases from V and 0 bases from J, with 11 bases between. The CDR3 DNA is TGTGCCAGTAGCCCGACAGATTACCAAGAGACCCAGTACTTC. Residues: CASSPTDYQETQYF. The whole variable domain, remainder taken from reference TRBV19 and TRBJ2-5, is DGGITQSPKYLFRKEGQNVTLSCEQNLNHDAMYWYRQDPGQGLRLIYYSQIVNDFQKGDIAEGYSVSREKKESFPLTVTSAQKNPTAFYLCASSPTDYQETQYFGPGTRLLVL.

This rearrangement joins TRBV2 to TRBJ1-5; D might be TRBD1 (6 bases). This CDR3 contains 14 residues. CDR1 and CDR2 (germline): SNHLY, FYNNEI. Trimming pared 6 bases from V and 2 bases from J, leaving 11 bases between. DNA of the CDR3: TGTGCCAGCAGATTTAGACAGGGCAATCAGCCCCAGCATTTT. It specifies CASRFRQGNQPQHF.

This chain links TRBV7-9 with TRBJ2-1; 10 bases align to TRBD2. The CDR3 runs to 16 residues. The ends lost 6 bases at V and 1 base at J; junction bases unmatched: 6. Germline loops: CDR1 SEHNR, CDR2 FQNEAQ (reference sequence). The chain's CDR3 is CASRVTSGNSYNEQFF. Here the CDR3 DNA reads TGTGCCAGCAGAGTAACTAGCGGGAATTCCTACAATGAGCAGTTCTTC.

The gene calls are TRBV27 and TRBJ1-5, with D possibly matching TRBD1 (6 bases). The CDR3 sequence is 15 residues long. CDR1 and CDR2 (germline): MNHEY, SMNVEV (reference sequence). V dropped 3 bases and J dropped 7 bases, with 16 bases sitting between them. The CDR3 region has the DNA TGTGCCAGCAGTTTTACCAGGGGCGGTATACAGCCCCAGCATTTT. Protein sequence: CASSFTRGGIQPQHF.

The chain combines TRBV12-3 or TRBV12-4 with TRBJ1-2; D is unresolved. This CDR3 is 13 amino acids long. The V end was cut by 2 bases, the J end by 4 bases, with 8 bases between. CDR3 in DNA: TGTGCCAGCAGTTTACGGCGGATCTATGGCTACACCTTC. The encoded protein is CASSLRRIYGYTF.

The chain couples TRBV3-1 (or the pseudogene TRBV3-2) to TRBJ2-7, with 10 bases fitting TRBD1. J lost 0 bases, V lost 3 bases, and 5 bases had no gene match. CDR3 length equals 16 residues. Looked up from germline, CDR1 is LGHDT and CDR2 is YNNKEL (reference sequence). CDR3 DNA: TGTGCCAGCAGCCACTCCGGGACAGGGGACTCCTACGAGCAGTACTTC. It encodes CASSHSGTGDSYEQYF.

V usage is TRBV3-1 (or the pseudogene TRBV3-2) and J usage is TRBJ1-2; D might be TRBD1 (6 bases). V lost 1 base and J lost 5, with 8 bases in between. The CDR3 has 13 residues. Germline V gene sequence: CDR1 LGHDT, CDR2 YNNKEL (reference sequence). The chain's CDR3 is CASSQGGQYGYTF. CDR3 bases: TGTGCCAGCAGCCAAGGAGGACAGTATGGCTACACCTTC.

As for this clone: Other DNA sequences in this sample translate to the same CDR3. The gene calls are TRBV6-1 and TRBJ1-1; no reliable D call. This CDR3 is 13 amino acids long. V was clipped by 3 bases and J by 0 bases, with 5 bases between them. The germline gives CDR1 MNHNS, CDR2 SASEGT. The CDR3 region has the DNA TGTGCCAGCAGTGACAGTTTGAACACTGAAGCTTTCTTT. It translates to CASSDSLNTEAFF.